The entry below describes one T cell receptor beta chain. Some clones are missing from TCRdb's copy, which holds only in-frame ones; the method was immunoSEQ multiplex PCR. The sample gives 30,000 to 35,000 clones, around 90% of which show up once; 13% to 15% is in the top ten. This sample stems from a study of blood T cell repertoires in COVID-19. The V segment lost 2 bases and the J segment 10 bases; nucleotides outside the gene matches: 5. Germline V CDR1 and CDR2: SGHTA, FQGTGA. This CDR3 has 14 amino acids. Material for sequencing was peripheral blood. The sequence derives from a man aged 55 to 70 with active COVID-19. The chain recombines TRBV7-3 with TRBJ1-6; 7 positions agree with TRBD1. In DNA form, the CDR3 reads TGTGCCAGCAGCTTAGCCGACAGGGCCTCACCCCTCCACTTT. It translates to CASSLADRASPLHF.